The entry that follows covers one TCR beta chain sequence. The antigen it binds to is not known. Base qualities are not at hand, and no much larger clone is one base apart. The entry originates in a study of blood T cell repertoires in COVID-19 (dated by TCRdb to about 2020). Study-wide context: The collaborator samples originated in the United States, Italy and Spain and spanned the acute and convalescent phases of COVID-19. The material from the prospective study consisted of cDNA or gDNA derived from T cells, B-cell-depleted T cells, or PBMCs. The dataset comprised deeply sampled blood TCRbeta repertoires from subjects exposed to, actively infected with, or recovered from COVID-19. The repertoires were made available in a free public database intended to serve as a resource for research on the immune response to SARS-CoV-2. The samples were drawn from two sources: the first 160 participants of the ongoing ImmuneRACE study, and 950 to 1,500 subjects contributed by 6 global collaborators. The sample metadata nearly always contained a de-identified subject ID, COVID-19 status, age in years and sex. Where available, HLA class I and class II types were taken from metadata supplied by the sample provider and were not determined by assay-based typing. Broad study findings and their caveats: Clinical and demographic metadata were provided uncurated, with the amount varying by source and participant.

Each collaborating institution followed its own protocols to collect whole blood in K2EDTA tubes. Collaborator samples were shipped for TCRbeta analysis as frozen whole blood, isolated PBMCs, or DNA extracted from either sample type. The V and J ends are trimmed by 4 bases and 8 bases, leaving 6 bases between them. CDR1 and CDR2 are drawn from the germline V gene (reference sequence): LGHDT, YNNKEL. Reading from cysteine to phenylalanine, the CDR3 counts 11 amino acids. CDR3 DNA only is kept here, 33 bases in frame from base 1. TCRbeta CDR3 regions were amplified from genomic DNA using the immunoSEQ Assay, a bias-controlled multiplex PCR. Regarding the original processing steps: Within the assay, amplification of reference gene primers was used to estimate how many nucleated cells each sample contained. To quantify the absolute abundance of each unique TCRbeta CDR3 rearrangement, sequence reads were collapsed and filtered. Productive Simpson clonality was computed per sample as the square root of Simpson's diversity index over productive rearrangements. TCRdb holds this immuneACCESS table with in-frame rearrangements only. Some clones are missing; in checked studies, unresolved V genes explain under half, and the rest has no known cause. The V and J calls and the clone size are those of that table, but D and trimming were determined from the DNA. The table for this sample lists roughly 260,000 clones; 87% of them were counted only once. The ten largest make up around 2.5% of the sample.

The V gene is TRBV3-1 (or the pseudogene TRBV3-2) and the J gene is TRBJ2-1, and perhaps TRBD1 as D gene, on 6 matching bases. This clonotype was obtained from a woman between 45 and 60 years old with acute or convalescent COVID-19. The sequenced material came from peripheral blood. The bases are TGTGCCAGCAGCCCAGGGGATGAGCAGTTCTTC. This gives the protein CASSPGDEQFF.